This T cell receptor (beta chain) was observed in a study of T cell repertoires in cytomegalovirus infection. About the study: CMV infection and matching HLA type were both indicated by public TCR beta signatures.

Findings and limits, study-wide: CMV-specific TCR beta clonotypes restricted by HLA-C dominated the ex vivo response.

CDR1 is MGHDK, CDR2 SYGVNS, per germline. Deletions cut 1 base from V and 3 bases from J, with 12 bases between. The CDR3 runs to 15 residues. TCRdb recomputed calls from the reads with MiXCR, one row per CDR3 protein. The sample contains roughly 87,000 distinct CDR3 sequences, 25% to 30% of which appear only once. This clonotype was counted only a few times. What it binds is not known. The gene calls are TRBV25-1 and TRBJ1-1; no firm D call. This sequence originates from a human donor in good health (CMV status not recorded). Some clones in this sample may be carry-over from other donors' samples. The sample was CD8+ T cells from cultured PBMCs, taken from culture after CMV antigen stimulation. The CDR3 coding sequence is TGTGCCAGCAGTGAATTTGGGTTAGAGGACACTGAAGCTTTCTTT. It translates to CASSEFGLEDTEAFF.